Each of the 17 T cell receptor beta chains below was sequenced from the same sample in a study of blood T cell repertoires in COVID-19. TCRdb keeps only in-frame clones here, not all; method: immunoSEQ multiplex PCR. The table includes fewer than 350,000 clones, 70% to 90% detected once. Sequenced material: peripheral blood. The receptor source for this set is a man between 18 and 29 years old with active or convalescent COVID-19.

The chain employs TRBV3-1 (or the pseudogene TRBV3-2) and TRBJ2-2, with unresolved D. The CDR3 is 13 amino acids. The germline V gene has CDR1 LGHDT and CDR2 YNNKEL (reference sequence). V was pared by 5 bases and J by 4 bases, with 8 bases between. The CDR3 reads CASSATSTGELFF. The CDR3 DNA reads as TGTGCCAGCAGCGCGACAAGCACCGGGGAGCTGTTTTTT.

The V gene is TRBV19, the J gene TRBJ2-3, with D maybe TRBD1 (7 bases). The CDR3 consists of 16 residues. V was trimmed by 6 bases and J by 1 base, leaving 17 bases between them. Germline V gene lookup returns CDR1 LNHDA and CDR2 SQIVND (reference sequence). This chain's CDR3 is CASSTLRGARTDTQYF. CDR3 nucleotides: TGTGCCAGTAGCACACTCAGGGGGGCCCGCACAGATACGCAGTATTTT.

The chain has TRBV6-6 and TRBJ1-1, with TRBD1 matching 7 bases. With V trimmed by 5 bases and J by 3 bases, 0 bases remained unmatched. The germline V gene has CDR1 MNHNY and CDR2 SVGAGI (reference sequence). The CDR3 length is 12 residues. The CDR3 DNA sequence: TGTGCCAGCAGTGACAGGGACACTGAAGCTTTCTTT. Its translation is CASSDRDTEAFF.

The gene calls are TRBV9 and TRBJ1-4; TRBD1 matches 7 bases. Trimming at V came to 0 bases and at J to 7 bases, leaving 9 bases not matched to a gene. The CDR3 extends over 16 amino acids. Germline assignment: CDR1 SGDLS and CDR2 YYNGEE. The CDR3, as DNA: TGTGCCAGCAGCGTAGTTGGGGATAGGGGGCCTGAAAAACTGTTTTTT. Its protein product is CASSVVGDRGPEKLFF.

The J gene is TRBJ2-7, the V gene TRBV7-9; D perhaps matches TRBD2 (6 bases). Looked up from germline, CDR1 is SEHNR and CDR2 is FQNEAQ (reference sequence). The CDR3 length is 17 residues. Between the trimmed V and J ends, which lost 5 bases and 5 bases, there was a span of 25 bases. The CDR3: CASSPLMGGPGYDEQYF. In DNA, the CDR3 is TGTGCCAGCAGCCCACTAATGGGGGGACCGGGGTACGACGAGCAGTACTTC.

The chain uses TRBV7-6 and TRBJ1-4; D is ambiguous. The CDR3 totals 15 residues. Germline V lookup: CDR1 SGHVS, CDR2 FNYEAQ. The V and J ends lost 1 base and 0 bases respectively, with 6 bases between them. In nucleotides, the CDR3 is TGTGCCAGCAGCTTAGATTCGTCAACTAATGAAAAACTGTTTTTT. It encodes CASSLDSSTNEKLFF.

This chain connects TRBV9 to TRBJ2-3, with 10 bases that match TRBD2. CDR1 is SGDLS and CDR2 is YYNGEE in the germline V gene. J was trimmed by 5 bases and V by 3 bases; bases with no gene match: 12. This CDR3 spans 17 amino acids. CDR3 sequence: CASSAPLSGGPVDTQYF. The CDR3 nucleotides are TGTGCCAGCAGCGCGCCTCTTAGCGGGGGGCCAGTAGATACGCAGTATTTT.

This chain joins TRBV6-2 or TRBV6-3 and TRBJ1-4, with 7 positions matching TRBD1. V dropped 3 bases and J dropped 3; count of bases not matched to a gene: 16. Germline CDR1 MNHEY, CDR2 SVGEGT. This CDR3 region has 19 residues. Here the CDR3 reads CASSYLTGIRPFANEKLFF. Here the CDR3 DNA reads TGTGCCAGCAGTTATTTGACAGGGATTAGACCTTTCGCTAATGAAAAACTGTTTTTT.

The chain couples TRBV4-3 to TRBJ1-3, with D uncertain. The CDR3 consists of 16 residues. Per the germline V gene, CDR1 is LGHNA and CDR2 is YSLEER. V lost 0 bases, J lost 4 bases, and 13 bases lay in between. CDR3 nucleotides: TGCGCCAGCAGCCAAGAGGGGAGGGTAAGCGGAAACACCATATATTTT. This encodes CASSQEGRVSGNTIYF.

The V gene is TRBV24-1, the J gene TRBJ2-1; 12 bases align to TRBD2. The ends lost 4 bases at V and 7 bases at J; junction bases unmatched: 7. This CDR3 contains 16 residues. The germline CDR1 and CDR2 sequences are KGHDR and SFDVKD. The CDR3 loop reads CATSEPTSGGRNEQFF. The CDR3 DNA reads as TGTGCCACCAGTGAACCGACTAGCGGGGGTCGTAATGAGCAGTTCTTC.

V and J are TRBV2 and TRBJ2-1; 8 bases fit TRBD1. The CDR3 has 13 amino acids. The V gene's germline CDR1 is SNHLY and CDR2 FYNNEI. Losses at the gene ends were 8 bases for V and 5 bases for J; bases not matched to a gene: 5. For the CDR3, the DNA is TGTGCCAGCGGATGGGACAGGAACAATGAGCAGTTCTTC. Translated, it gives CASGWDRNNEQFF.

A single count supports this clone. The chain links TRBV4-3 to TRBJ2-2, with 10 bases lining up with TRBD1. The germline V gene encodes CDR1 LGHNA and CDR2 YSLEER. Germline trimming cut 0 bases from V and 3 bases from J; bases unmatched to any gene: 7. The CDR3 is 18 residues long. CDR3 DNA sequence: TGCGCCAGCAGCCAAGATACTCGGACAGGGGGGGACACCGGGGAGCTGTTTTTT. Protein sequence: CASSQDTRTGGDTGELFF.

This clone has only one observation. CDR3 sequence: CASSSGTSGEPETQYF. The CDR3 nucleotides read TGTGCCAGCAGCAGTGGGACTAGCGGGGAACCAGAGACCCAGTACTTC. V usage is TRBV5-4 and J usage is TRBJ2-5, with 13 bases aligning to TRBD2. Germline CDR1 SGHNT, CDR2 YYREEE (reference sequence). The J segment lost 4 bases and the V segment lost 4 bases, leaving 7 bases of the junction unmatched. The length of the CDR3 is 16 residues.

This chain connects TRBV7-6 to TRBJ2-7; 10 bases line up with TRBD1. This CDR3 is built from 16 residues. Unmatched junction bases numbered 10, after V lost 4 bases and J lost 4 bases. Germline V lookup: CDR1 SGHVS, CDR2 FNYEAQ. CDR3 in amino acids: CASSSQPGQGTYEQYF. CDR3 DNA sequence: TGTGCCAGCAGCTCCCAGCCGGGACAGGGGACTTACGAGCAGTACTTC.

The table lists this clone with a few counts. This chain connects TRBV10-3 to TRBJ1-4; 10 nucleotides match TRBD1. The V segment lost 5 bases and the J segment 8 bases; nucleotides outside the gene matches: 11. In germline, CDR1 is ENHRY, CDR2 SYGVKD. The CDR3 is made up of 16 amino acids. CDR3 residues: CAISPGTGDGSEKLFF. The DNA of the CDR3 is TGTGCCATCAGTCCCGGGACAGGGGACGGGAGCGAAAAACTGTTTTTT.

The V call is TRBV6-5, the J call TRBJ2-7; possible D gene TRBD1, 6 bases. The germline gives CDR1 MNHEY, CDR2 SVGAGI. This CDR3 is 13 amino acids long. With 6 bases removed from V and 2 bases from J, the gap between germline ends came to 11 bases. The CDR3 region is CASSKDRAYEQYF. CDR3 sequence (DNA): TGTGCCAGCAGCAAGGACAGAGCCTACGAGCAGTACTTC.

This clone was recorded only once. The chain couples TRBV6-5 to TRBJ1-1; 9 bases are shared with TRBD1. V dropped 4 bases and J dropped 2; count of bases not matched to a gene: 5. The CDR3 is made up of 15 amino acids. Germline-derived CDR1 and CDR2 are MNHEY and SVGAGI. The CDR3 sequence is CASSWSGQGNTEAFF. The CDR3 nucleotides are TGTGCCAGCAGTTGGTCGGGACAGGGAAACACTGAAGCTTTCTTT.